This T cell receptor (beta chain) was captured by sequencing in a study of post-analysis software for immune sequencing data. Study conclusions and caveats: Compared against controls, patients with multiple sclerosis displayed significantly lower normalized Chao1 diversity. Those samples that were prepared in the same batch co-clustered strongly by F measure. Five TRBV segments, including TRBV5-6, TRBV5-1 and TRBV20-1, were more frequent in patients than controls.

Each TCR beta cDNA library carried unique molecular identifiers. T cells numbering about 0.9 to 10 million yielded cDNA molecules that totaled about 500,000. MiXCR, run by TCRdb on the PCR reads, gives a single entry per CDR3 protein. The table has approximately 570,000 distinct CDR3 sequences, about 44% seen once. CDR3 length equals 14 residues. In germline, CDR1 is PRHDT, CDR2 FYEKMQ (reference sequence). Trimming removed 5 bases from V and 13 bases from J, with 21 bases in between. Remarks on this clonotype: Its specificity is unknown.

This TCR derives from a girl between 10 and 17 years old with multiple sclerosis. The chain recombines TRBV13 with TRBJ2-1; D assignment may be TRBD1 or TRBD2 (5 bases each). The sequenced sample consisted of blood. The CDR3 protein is CASSPGTAKETQFF. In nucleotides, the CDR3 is TGTGCCAGCAGCCCCGGGACCGCCAAAGAGACCCAGTTCTTC.